This T cell receptor (beta chain) was found in a study of T cell clones after liver transplantation. The wider study: Blood was drawn pre-transplant, before withdrawal, and after full or failed withdrawal.

Repertoires were generated with immunoSEQ multiplex PCR, while TCRdb's copy carries only in-frame clones and drops some. Of more than 75,000 clones listed, around four fifths are singletons. With respect to this clone: The antigen is unknown.

Study results and limitations: A larger donor-reactive than third-party decline suggested partial antigen-specific deletion.

In germline, CDR1 is SGDLS, CDR2 YYNGEE. J was trimmed by 2 bases and V by 4 bases; bases with no gene match: 24. The CDR3 is made up of 23 amino acids. The source is a human patient who received a liver transplant. Some of the T cells might come from the graft donor. V usage is TRBV9 and J usage is TRBJ2-3; 14 bases fit TRBD2. The sequencing used CD4+ T cells from blood, collected 46 months after liver transplant. This chain's CDR3 is CASSIRSGMTWTSGRKLTDTQYF. As DNA, the CDR3 is TGTGCCAGCAGCATCCGCAGTGGGATGACTTGGACTAGCGGGAGGAAACTCACAGATACGCAGTATTTT.